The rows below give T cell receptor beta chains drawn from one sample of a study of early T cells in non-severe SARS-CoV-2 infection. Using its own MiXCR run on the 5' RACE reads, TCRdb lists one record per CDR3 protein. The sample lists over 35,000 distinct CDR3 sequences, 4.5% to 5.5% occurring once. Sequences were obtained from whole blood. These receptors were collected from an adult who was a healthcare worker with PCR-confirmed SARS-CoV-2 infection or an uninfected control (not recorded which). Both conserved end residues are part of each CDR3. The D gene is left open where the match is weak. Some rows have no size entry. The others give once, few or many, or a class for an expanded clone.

CDR3 DNA: TGTGCCAGCAGCTCGGGACCGCCCTACGAGCAGTACTTC; CDR3 protein: CASSSGPPYEQYF; J gene: TRBJ2-7; clone size: many; D gene: -; V gene: TRBV7-9
CDR3 DNA: TGTGCCAGCAGTGAACAGATAGAGACCCAGTACTTC; CDR3 protein: CASSEQIETQYF; J gene: TRBJ2-5; clone size: many; D gene: -; V gene: TRBV2
CDR3 DNA: TGTGCCAGCTCACACCGAGCCGGGACAGAGGATCGTGAAGCTTTCTTT; CDR3 protein: CASSHRAGTEDREAFF; J gene: TRBJ1-1; clone size: many; D gene: TRBD1; V gene: TRBV18
CDR3 DNA: TGTGCCAGCAGCTTGGGAGGACAGAACTACGAGCAGTACTTC; CDR3 protein: CASSLGGQNYEQYF; J gene: TRBJ2-7; clone size: -; D gene: -; V gene: TRBV7-9
CDR3 DNA: TGCGCCAGCAGCCATGACAGGGGGTACGAGCAGTTCTTC; CDR3 protein: CASSHDRGYEQFF; J gene: TRBJ2-1; clone size: -; D gene: TRBD1; V gene: TRBV4-1
CDR3 DNA: TGTGCCAGCAGCTTGGTCGGGGTCGCAGATACGCAGTATTTT; CDR3 protein: CASSLVGVADTQYF; J gene: TRBJ2-3; clone size: many; D gene: -; V gene: TRBV7-9
CDR3 DNA: TGTGCCAGCTCCGGCGCCAAAGGGGGGGGCGAGCAGTACTTC; CDR3 protein: CASSGAKGGGEQYF; J gene: TRBJ2-7; clone size: once; D gene: -; V gene: TRBV18
CDR3 DNA: TGTGCCGTAGGCCCCTGGAGGGGTGGCTACACCTTC; CDR3 protein: CAVGPWRGGYTF; J gene: TRBJ1-2; clone size: many; D gene: -; V gene: TRBV3-1
CDR3 DNA: TGTGCCAGTAGTATGGTGGCCACCGGGGAGCTGTTTTTT; CDR3 protein: CASSMVATGELFF; J gene: TRBJ2-2; clone size: -; D gene: -; V gene: TRBV19
CDR3 DNA: TGTGCCAGCAGCTTAGAATCCAGCGGCACAGATACGCAGTATTTT; CDR3 protein: CASSLESSGTDTQYF; J gene: TRBJ2-3; clone size: -; D gene: -; V gene: TRBV11-2
CDR3 DNA: TGCAGTGCTCTCCGGGGTGGGGACACTGAAGCTTTCTTT; CDR3 protein: CSALRGGDTEAFF; J gene: TRBJ1-1; clone size: many; D gene: -; V gene: TRBV20-1
CDR3 DNA: TGTGCCAGCAGTTTTGTACAGGGGGCGAAGTATGAGCAGTTCTTC; CDR3 protein: CASSFVQGAKYEQFF; J gene: TRBJ2-1; clone size: -; D gene: TRBD1; V gene: TRBV2
CDR3 DNA: TGTGCCAGCGAGGGACAGGGGGGGACTGGGCCCCAGCATTTT; CDR3 protein: CASEGQGGTGPQHF; J gene: TRBJ1-5; clone size: many; D gene: TRBD1; V gene: TRBV28
CDR3 DNA: TGTGCCAGCAGTTTGTTCACTGAAGCTTTCTTT; CDR3 protein: CASSLFTEAFF; J gene: TRBJ1-1; clone size: -; D gene: -; V gene: TRBV12-3/TRBV12-4
CDR3 DNA: TGTGCCTGGAGTGTGTTACTAAATCAGGATACGCAGTATTTT; CDR3 protein: CAWSVLLNQDTQYF; J gene: TRBJ2-3; clone size: -; D gene: -; V gene: TRBV30
CDR3 DNA: TGCGCCAGCAGCCAATCCAACAGGGGGCTGCGCACCGGGGAGCTGTTTTTT; CDR3 protein: CASSQSNRGLRTGELFF; J gene: TRBJ2-2; clone size: many; D gene: TRBD1; V gene: TRBV4-1
CDR3 DNA: TGTGCCAGCAGCTTAGTAGCGGGGAACAGAGAGACCCAGTACTTC; CDR3 protein: CASSLVAGNRETQYF; J gene: TRBJ2-5; clone size: -; D gene: TRBD2; V gene: TRBV7-6
CDR3 DNA: TGTGCCAGCAGCGCTAGGGACAGGGAAGGACCCCTCCACTTT; CDR3 protein: CASSARDREGPLHF; J gene: TRBJ1-6; clone size: many; D gene: TRBD1; V gene: TRBV3-1